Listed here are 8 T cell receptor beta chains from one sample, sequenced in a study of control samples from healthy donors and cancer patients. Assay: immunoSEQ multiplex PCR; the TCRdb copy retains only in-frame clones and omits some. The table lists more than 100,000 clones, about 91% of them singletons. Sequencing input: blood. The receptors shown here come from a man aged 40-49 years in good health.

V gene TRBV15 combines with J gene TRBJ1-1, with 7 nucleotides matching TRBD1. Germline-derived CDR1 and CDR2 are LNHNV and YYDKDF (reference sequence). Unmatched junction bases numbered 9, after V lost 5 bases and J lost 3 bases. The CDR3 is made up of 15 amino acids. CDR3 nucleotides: TGTGCCACCAGCGGATTTCGACAGGGAGACACTGAAGCTTTCTTT. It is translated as CATSGFRQGDTEAFF.

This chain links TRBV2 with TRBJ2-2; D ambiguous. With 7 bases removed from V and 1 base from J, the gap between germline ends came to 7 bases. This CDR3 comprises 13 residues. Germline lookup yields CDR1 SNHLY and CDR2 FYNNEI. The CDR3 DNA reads TGTGCCAGCACGGAACGGAACACCGGGGAGCTGTTTTTT. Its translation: CASTERNTGELFF.

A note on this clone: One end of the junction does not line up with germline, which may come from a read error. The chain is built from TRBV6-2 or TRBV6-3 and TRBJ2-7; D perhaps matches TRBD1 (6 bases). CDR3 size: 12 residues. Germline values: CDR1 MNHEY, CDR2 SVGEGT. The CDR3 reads CASSHSGAEQYF. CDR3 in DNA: TGTGCCAGCAGTCACTCAGGGGCCGAGCAGTACTTC.

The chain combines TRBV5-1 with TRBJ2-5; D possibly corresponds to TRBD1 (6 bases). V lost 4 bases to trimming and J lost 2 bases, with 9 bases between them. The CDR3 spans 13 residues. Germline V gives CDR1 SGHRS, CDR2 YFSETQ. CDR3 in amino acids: CASSLGTQETQYF. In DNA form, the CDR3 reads TGCGCCAGCAGCCTAGGGACACAAGAGACCCAGTACTTC.

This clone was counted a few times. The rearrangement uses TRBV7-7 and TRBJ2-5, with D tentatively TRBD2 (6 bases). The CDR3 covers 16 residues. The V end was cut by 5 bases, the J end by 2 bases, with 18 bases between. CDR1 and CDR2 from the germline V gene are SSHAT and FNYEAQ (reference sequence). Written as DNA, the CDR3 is TGTGCCAGCAGCCCCGCCCGGGCGGGGACTCAAGAGACCCAGTACTTC. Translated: CASSPARAGTQETQYF.

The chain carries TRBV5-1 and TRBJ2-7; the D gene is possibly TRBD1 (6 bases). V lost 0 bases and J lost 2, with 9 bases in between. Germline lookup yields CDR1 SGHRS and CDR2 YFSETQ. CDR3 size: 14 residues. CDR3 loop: CASSLGRGPYEQYF. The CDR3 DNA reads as TGCGCCAGCAGCTTGGGCAGGGGACCCTACGAGCAGTACTTC.

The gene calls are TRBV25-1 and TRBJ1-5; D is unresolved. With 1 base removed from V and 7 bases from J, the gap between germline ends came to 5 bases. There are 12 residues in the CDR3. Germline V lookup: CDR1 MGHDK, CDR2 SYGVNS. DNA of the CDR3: TGTGCCAGCAGTGAATTGGACCAGCCCCAGCATTTT. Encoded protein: CASSELDQPQHF.

This chain's CDR3 is CASSSGTGLSDGYTF. The DNA of the CDR3 is TGTGCCAGCAGTTCCGGGACAGGGTTATCAGATGGCTACACCTTC. The chain uses TRBV7-9 and TRBJ1-2; TRBD1 agrees at 9 bases. This CDR3 contains 15 residues. The V segment lost 6 bases and the J segment 6 bases; nucleotides outside the gene matches: 11. CDR1 is SEHNR and CDR2 is FQNEAQ in the germline V gene (reference sequence).